One sample yielded the 26 T cell receptor beta chains listed below, sequenced in a study of cytomegalovirus exposure and HLA in healthy donors. In the PCR, 60 Vbeta and 13 Jbeta primers were used. Clones were sequenced by immunoSEQ multiplex PCR, and TCRdb holds only the in-frame ones, with some missing. The sample lists over 50,000 clones, approximately 70% occurring once. Sequenced: PBMCs. These receptors originate from a man in his forties in good health and CMV-seropositive.

The rearrangement uses TRBV12-5 and TRBJ2-3; a possible D gene is TRBD1 (5 bases). CDR3 length: 16 residues. The V gene's germline CDR1 is LGHNT and CDR2 FRNRAP. Trimming took 1 base from V and 6 from J, leaving 17 bases between them. The chain's CDR3 is CASGLADMGMVDTQYF. The CDR3 DNA reads as TGTGCTAGTGGTTTGGCGGACATGGGCATGGTTGATACGCAGTATTTT.

The rearrangement joins TRBV11-2 to TRBJ2-1; D is perhaps TRBD2 (6 bases). The length of the CDR3 is 17 residues. Germline-derived CDR1 and CDR2 are SGHAT and FQNNGV. Deletions cut 8 bases from V and 4 bases from J, with 24 bases between. CDR3 DNA: TGTGCCAGCTCTCCCGTCGGAGGGAAGGGGCCTTACAATGAGCAGTTCTTC. It specifies CASSPVGGKGPYNEQFF.

As regards this clone: This CDR3 is also generated by other DNA sequences in the sample. This chain connects TRBV7-9 to TRBJ1-4; 7 nucleotides match TRBD1. CDR1 is SEHNR, CDR2 FQNEAQ, per germline (reference sequence). Trimming took 6 bases from V and 3 from J; bases not matched to a gene: 7. The CDR3 spans 15 residues. CDR3 residues: CASSPGGPANEKLFF. The CDR3 bases are TGTGCCAGCAGTCCAGGGGGTCCAGCTAATGAAAAACTGTTTTTT.

The genes are TRBV5-4 and TRBJ2-5; 8 nucleotides line up with TRBD2. Germline CDR1 is SGHNT and CDR2 is YYREEE (reference sequence). The CDR3 sequence is 14 residues long. V lost 1 base, J lost 3 bases, and 2 bases stayed unmatched. This CDR3 reads CASSLRAGEETQYF. Written as DNA, the CDR3 is TGTGCCAGCAGCTTGCGAGCGGGGGAAGAGACCCAGTACTTC.

The gene calls are TRBV7-9 and TRBJ2-7; 12 positions agree with TRBD2. Looked up from germline, CDR1 is SEHNR and CDR2 is FQNEAQ (reference sequence). CDR3 length: 15 residues. V was clipped by 5 bases and J by 3 bases; unmatched bases: 5. CDR3 in DNA: TGTGCCAGCAGCCCGACTAGCGGGAGATTCTACGAGCAGTACTTC. Translated: CASSPTSGRFYEQYF.

This CDR3 is CASTPISSREGNNEQFF. The CDR3 DNA is TGTGCCAGCACCCCAATTTCGAGTCGGGAGGGGAATAATGAGCAGTTCTTC. J is TRBJ2-1 and V is TRBV6-4, with 8 bases matching TRBD2. CDR3 length: 17 amino acids. V dropped 7 bases and J dropped 7; count of bases not matched to a gene: 18. CDR1 and CDR2 from the germline V gene are MRHNA and SNTAGT.

The gene calls are TRBV10-3 and TRBJ2-6, with TRBD2 matching over 8 bases. Germline assignment: CDR1 ENHRY and CDR2 SYGVKD. J lost 0 bases, V lost 11 bases, and 6 bases had no gene match. This CDR3 spans 15 amino acids. CDR3 sequence reads: CASGGGSSGANVLTF. The CDR3 DNA reads TGTGCCTCCGGGGGGGGATCCTCTGGGGCCAACGTCCTGACTTTC.

The chain joins TRBV11-3 to TRBJ2-2, with D hard to call. CDR1 SGHNT and CDR2 YENEEA come from the germline V gene. There are 14 residues in the CDR3. V lost 5 bases and J lost 6, with 13 bases in between. CDR3 residues: CASSVYSNPGELFF. CDR3 nucleotides: TGTGCCAGCAGCGTTTACAGCAACCCCGGGGAGCTGTTTTTT.

This clone was seen a few times. Here the CDR3 reads CASSRSWDRDGNIQYF. CDR3 DNA: TGTGCCAGCAGCCGATCATGGGACAGGGATGGAAACATTCAGTACTTC. J is TRBJ2-4 and V is TRBV21-1; the table assigns TRBD1, which was not confirmed against the DNA. TRBV21-1 is an annotated pseudogene. The CDR3 totals 16 residues.

In DNA form, the CDR3 reads TGCGCCAGCAGCTTGGCCCCGGGGGGGGACACTGAAGCTTTCTTT. Protein sequence: CASSLAPGGDTEAFF. The chain carries TRBV5-1 and TRBJ1-1; maybe TRBD1 (5 bases). Germline V gene lookup returns CDR1 SGHRS and CDR2 YFSETQ. Deletions cut 0 bases from V and 3 bases from J, with 12 bases between. The length of the CDR3 is 15 residues.

This chain connects TRBV7-3 to TRBJ2-3, with TRBD2 matching 10 bases. The V gene end was trimmed by 6 bases and the J gene end by 1 base; junction bases not matched to a gene: 4. CDR1 SGHTA and CDR2 FQGTGA come from the germline V gene. This CDR3 comprises 15 residues. For the CDR3, the DNA is TGTGCCAGCAGGCCTGGACTAGCGGGCACAGATACGCAGTATTTT. Its translation is CASRPGLAGTDTQYF.

The chain joins TRBV29-1 to TRBJ1-4; 9 bases align to TRBD1. CDR1 is SQVTM and CDR2 is ANQGSEA in the germline V gene. This CDR3 is built from 15 residues. The V segment lost 7 bases and the J segment 5 bases; nucleotides outside the gene matches: 11. In nucleotides, the CDR3 is TGCAGCGCCGACACAGGGGGCGCGGGAAATGAAAAACTGTTTTTT. This codes for CSADTGGAGNEKLFF.

This sequence joins TRBV6-5 and TRBJ1-6; 8 bases match TRBD1. The CDR3 length is 14 residues. With V trimmed by 7 bases and J by 7 bases, 6 bases remained unmatched. Germline V lookup: CDR1 MNHEY, CDR2 SVGAGI. The CDR3 bases are TGTGCCAGCAAGAAGGGACAGGAGAATTCACCCCTCCACTTT. Translation: CASKKGQENSPLHF.

The chain is built from TRBV7-9 and TRBJ2-7; 7 positions agree with TRBD2. This CDR3 spans 12 amino acids. The junction had 6 bases not matched to a gene; V was cut back by 8 bases and J by 5 bases. Germline CDR1 is SEHNR and CDR2 is FQNEAQ (reference sequence). The chain's CDR3 is CASGRSGNEQYF. CDR3 sequence (DNA): TGTGCCAGCGGCAGGAGCGGGAACGAGCAGTACTTC. Combining the CDR3 with reference TRBV7-9 and TRBJ2-7 gives the whole variable domain DTGVSQNPRHKITKRGQNVTFRCDPISEHNRLYWYRQTLGQGPEFLTYFQNEAQLEKSRLLSDRFSAERPKGSFSTLEIQRTEQGDSAMYLCASGRSGNEQYFGPGTRLTVT.

This clone has more than one count but fewer than ten. The genes are TRBV6-5 and TRBJ2-6, with a tentative D call TRBD1 (6 bases). The CDR3 extends over 15 amino acids. CDR1 is MNHEY, CDR2 SVGAGI, per germline. The V end lost 3 bases, the J end lost 4 bases, and 10 bases lay between the germline ends. CDR3 sequence (DNA): TGTGCCAGCAGTTATGACAGGTCCGGGGCCAACGTCCTGACTTTC. As protein: CASSYDRSGANVLTF.

This rearrangement joins TRBV10-3 to TRBJ2-3, with a possible D match to TRBD1 (5 bases). Germline CDR1 and CDR2: ENHRY and SYGVKD. V lost 0 bases, J lost 1 base, and 11 bases lay in between. The CDR3 loop spans 16 amino acids. CDR3 in DNA: TGTGCCATCAGTGAGTCGACCAGGGTGGGCACAGATACGCAGTATTTT. It is translated as CAISESTRVGTDTQYF.

This chain links TRBV5-5 with TRBJ2-7, with D perhaps TRBD2 (5 bases). Germline V gene lookup returns CDR1 SGHKS and CDR2 YYEKEE (reference sequence). CDR3 length equals 13 residues. V lost 1 base and J 3 bases, leaving 8 bases between the germline ends. CDR3 sequence: CASSLYGDYEQYF. In DNA, the CDR3 is TGTGCCAGCAGCTTGTACGGGGACTACGAGCAGTACTTC. Supplemented by reference TRBV5-5 and TRBJ2-7, the full variable domain reads DAGVTQSPTHLIKTRGQQVTLRCSPISGHKSVSWYQQVLGQGPQFIFQYYEKEERGRGNFPDRFSARQFPNYSSELNVNALLLGDSALYLCASSLYGDYEQYFGPGTRLTVT.

The V call is TRBV5-1, the J call TRBJ2-2; maybe TRBD1 (5 bases). The CDR3 has 14 residues. Per the germline V gene, CDR1 is SGHRS and CDR2 is YFSETQ. The V end lost 1 base, the J end lost 5 bases, and 9 bases lay between the germline ends. The CDR3 DNA follows: TGCGCCAGCAGCTTGTCCTCAGGGACCGGGGAGCTGTTTTTT. It codes for CASSLSSGTGELFF.

CDR3 residues: CATSRIRGSYEQYF. The CDR3 region has the DNA TGTGCCACCAGCAGAATAAGGGGCTCCTACGAGCAGTACTTC. The gene calls are TRBV15 and TRBJ2-7, with a tentative D call TRBD1 (5 bases). Trimming left V 2 bases short and J 0 bases short, with 8 bases between. The CDR3 has 14 amino acids. Germline-derived CDR1 and CDR2 are LNHNV and YYDKDF (reference sequence).

V usage is TRBV7-2 and J usage is TRBJ1-1; D is unclear. Trimming pared 1 base from V and 1 base from J, leaving 4 bases between. Per germline, CDR1 SGHTA and CDR2 FQGNSA. CDR3 length: 13 amino acids. The CDR3 region is CASSLDRNTEAFF. The CDR3 nucleotides read TGTGCCAGCAGCTTAGACAGGAACACTGAAGCTTTCTTT.

The chain links TRBV7-3 to TRBJ1-1; no firm D call. Deletions cut 5 bases from V and 1 base from J, with 8 bases between. The CDR3 has 13 residues. CDR1 is SGHTA, CDR2 FQGTGA, per germline. CDR3 in amino acids: CASSADRNTEAFF. The CDR3 DNA follows: TGTGCCAGCAGCGCGGATCGGAACACTGAAGCTTTCTTT.

The chain uses TRBV4-3 and TRBJ2-3, with 9 positions matching TRBD1. CDR1 and CDR2 from the germline V gene are LGHNA and YSLEER. The J segment lost 2 bases and the V segment lost 3 bases, leaving 6 bases of the junction unmatched. The length of the CDR3 is 16 residues. CDR3 in DNA: TGCGCCAGCAGCCAGGGGGACAGGGCTAACACAGATACGCAGTATTTT. It specifies CASSQGDRANTDTQYF.

In DNA form, the CDR3 reads TGTGCCAGCAGCTTAGTATCGGCGGGAGGGAGCACAGATACGCAGTATTTT. Its protein product is CASSLVSAGGSTDTQYF. This chain joins TRBV7-2 and TRBJ2-3, with TRBD2 identical over 9 bases. V lost 1 base, J lost 0 bases, and 5 bases stayed unmatched. Germline values: CDR1 SGHTA, CDR2 FQGNSA. CDR3 size: 17 residues.

This sequence joins TRBV19 and TRBJ2-3; 14 nucleotides agree with TRBD2. CDR1 and CDR2 from the germline V gene are LNHDA and SQIVND (reference sequence). The CDR3 has 17 residues. With V trimmed by 3 bases and J by 5 bases, 7 bases remained unmatched. The chain's CDR3 is CASSMNGLAGGLDTQYF. As DNA, the CDR3 is TGTGCCAGTAGTATGAATGGACTAGCGGGAGGCTTAGATACGCAGTATTTT.

Of note for this clone: Other DNA sequences within the sample encode an identical CDR3. The chain links TRBV9 to TRBJ2-7, with 7 bases matching TRBD2. This CDR3 contains 14 residues. The germline V gene has CDR1 SGDLS and CDR2 YYNGEE. J gave up 0 bases and V 0 bases, and 0 bases lay outside the gene matches. The DNA for the CDR3 is TGTGCCAGCAGCGTAGGCGGGAGCTCCTACGAGCAGTACTTC. Encoded protein: CASSVGGSSYEQYF.

The genes are TRBV7-9 and TRBJ2-3, with a tentative D call TRBD1 (5 bases). The CDR3 has 15 residues. The germline gives CDR1 SEHNR, CDR2 FQNEAQ (reference sequence). The ends were cut back, 6 bases at V and 6 bases at J, with 19 bases in the middle. The CDR3 loop is CASSPRAGPLDTQYF. As DNA, the CDR3 is TGTGCCAGCAGTCCTAGGGCAGGGCCCCTTGATACGCAGTATTTT.